This T cell receptor beta chain was recovered during a study of identical twins. Study-wide results and caveats: Abundant beta clonotypes from cord blood bore fewer insertions; memory repertoires lacked this pattern. Within monozygotic twins, out-of-frame TCR alpha sharing was underestimated by the models.

A universal primer site was incorporated via template switching, and the cDNA contained unique molecular identifiers. From the 5' RACE reads, TCRdb called clonotypes with MiXCR, one entry per CDR3 protein. The sample contains approximately 700,000 distinct CDR3 sequences, roughly 6% of which appear only once. The sample holds a few counts of this clonotype. The antigen is not known. This clonotype originated in a man aged 18 to 29 in good health. The sample consisted of naive T cells sorted from blood.

In DNA, the CDR3 is TGTGCCAGCAGGGACAGGGTTGGTGTGAATACGCAGTATTTT. This gives the protein CASRDRVGVNTQYF. The chain uses TRBV5-5 and TRBJ2-3; 8 bases align to TRBD1. V was clipped by 5 bases and J by 7 bases; unmatched bases: 9. Germline loops: CDR1 SGHKS, CDR2 YYEKEE (reference sequence). The CDR3 has 14 residues.